This section outlines one TCR beta chain sequence together with its context. This specimen comes from a study of blood T cells in healthy people across ages. Through a sample-barcoded 5' primer and a J-beta primer mix, a second PCR was run for roughly 6 to 12 cycles. TCRdb recomputed calls from the 5' RACE reads with MiXCR, one row per CDR3 protein. The sample records 980,000 or so distinct CDR3 sequences, about 48% being singletons. Germline V gene sequence: CDR1 MDHEN, CDR2 SYDVKM. Trimming removed 5 bases from V and 0 bases from J; junction bases left unmatched: 12. The CDR3 runs to 17 residues. This clonotype originated in a man in his thirties or forties in good health. The sample was blood. The genes are TRBV28 and TRBJ2-5; 7 bases are a match to TRBD1. The CDR3 DNA reads as TGTGCCAGCAGTCCCTCCCCCGGACAGGAGTACCAAGAGACCCAGTACTTC. Translation: CASSPSPGQEYQETQYF.